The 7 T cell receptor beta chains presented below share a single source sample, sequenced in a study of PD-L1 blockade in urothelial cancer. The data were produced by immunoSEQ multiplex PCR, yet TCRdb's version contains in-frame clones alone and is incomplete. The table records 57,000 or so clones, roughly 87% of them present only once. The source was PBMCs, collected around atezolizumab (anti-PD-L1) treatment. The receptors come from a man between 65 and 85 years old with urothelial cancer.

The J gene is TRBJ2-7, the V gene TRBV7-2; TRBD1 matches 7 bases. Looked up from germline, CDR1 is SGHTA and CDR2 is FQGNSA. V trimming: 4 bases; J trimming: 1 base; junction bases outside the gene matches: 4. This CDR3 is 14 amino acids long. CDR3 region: CASSSRQGSYEQYF. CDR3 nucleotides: TGTGCCAGCAGCTCACGACAGGGATCCTACGAGCAGTACTTC.

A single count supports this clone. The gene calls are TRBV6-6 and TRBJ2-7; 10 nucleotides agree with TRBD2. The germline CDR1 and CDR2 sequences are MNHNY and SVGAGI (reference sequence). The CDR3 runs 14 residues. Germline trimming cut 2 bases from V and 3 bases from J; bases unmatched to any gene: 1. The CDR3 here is CASSYVAGGYEQYF. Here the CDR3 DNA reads TGTGCCAGCAGTTACGTAGCGGGAGGCTACGAGCAGTACTTC.

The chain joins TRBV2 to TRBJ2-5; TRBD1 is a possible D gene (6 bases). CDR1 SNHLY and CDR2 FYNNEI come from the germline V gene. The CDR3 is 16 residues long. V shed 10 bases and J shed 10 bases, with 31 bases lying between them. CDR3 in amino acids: CATTHPGDPVEGGQYF. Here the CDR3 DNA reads TGTGCCACCACTCACCCCGGGGACCCGGTCGAAGGGGGCCAGTACTTC.

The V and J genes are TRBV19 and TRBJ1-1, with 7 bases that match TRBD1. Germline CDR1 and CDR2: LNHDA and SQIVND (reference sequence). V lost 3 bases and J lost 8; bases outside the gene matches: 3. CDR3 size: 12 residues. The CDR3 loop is CASSIRGGEAFF. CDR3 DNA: TGTGCCAGTAGTATTAGAGGGGGCGAAGCTTTCTTT.

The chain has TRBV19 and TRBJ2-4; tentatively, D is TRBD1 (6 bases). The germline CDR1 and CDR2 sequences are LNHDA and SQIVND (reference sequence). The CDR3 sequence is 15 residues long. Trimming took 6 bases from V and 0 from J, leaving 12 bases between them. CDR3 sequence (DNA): TGTGCCAGTAGGGAAACACAGGGAGCCAAAAACATTCAGTACTTC. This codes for CASRETQGAKNIQYF.

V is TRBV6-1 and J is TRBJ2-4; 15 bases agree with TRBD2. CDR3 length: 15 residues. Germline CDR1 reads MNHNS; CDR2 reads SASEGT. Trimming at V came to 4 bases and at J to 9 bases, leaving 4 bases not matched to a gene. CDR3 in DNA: TGTGCCAGCAGTGCCACGGGACTAGCGGGAGGCATTCAGTACTTC. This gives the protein CASSATGLAGGIQYF.

The CDR3 loop reads CASSPRDYEQYF. For the CDR3, the DNA is TGTGCCAGCTCACCAAGAGACTACGAGCAGTACTTC. The chain couples TRBV18 to TRBJ2-7; D gene uncertain. V was shortened by 2 bases and J by 3 bases, with 5 bases between the two germline ends. The V gene's germline CDR1 is KGHSH and CDR2 LQKENI. The CDR3 is made up of 12 amino acids.